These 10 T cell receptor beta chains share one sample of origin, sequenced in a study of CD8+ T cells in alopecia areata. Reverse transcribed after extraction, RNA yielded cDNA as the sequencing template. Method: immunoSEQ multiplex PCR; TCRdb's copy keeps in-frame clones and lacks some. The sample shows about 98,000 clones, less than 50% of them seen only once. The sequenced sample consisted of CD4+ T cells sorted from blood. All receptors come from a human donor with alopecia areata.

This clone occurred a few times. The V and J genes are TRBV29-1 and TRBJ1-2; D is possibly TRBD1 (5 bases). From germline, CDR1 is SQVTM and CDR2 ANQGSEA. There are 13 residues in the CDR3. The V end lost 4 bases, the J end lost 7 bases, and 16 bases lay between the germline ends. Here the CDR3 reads CSVGGDPVGGYTF. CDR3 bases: TGCAGCGTTGGGGGGGACCCGGTGGGTGGCTACACCTTC.

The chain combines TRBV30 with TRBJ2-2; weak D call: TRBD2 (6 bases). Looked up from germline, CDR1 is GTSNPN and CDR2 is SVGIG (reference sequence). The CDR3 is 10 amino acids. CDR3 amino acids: CIGRTGELFF. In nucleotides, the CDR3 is TGTATAGGGAGGACCGGGGAGCTGTTTTTT.

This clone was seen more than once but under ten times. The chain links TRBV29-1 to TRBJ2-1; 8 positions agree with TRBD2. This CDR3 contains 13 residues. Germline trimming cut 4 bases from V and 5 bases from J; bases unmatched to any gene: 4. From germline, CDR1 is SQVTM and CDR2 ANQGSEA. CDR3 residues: CSVATSGDNEQFF. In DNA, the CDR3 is TGCAGCGTTGCAACTAGCGGAGACAATGAGCAGTTCTTC.

The CDR3 region has the DNA TGTGCCAGCAGTTTAGAGAGAAGCAGGGTGGCCCAGTACTTC. This gives the protein CASSLERSRVAQYF. The rearrangement joins TRBV28 to TRBJ2-5; D is possibly TRBD1 (5 bases). This CDR3 has 14 amino acids. Germline V CDR1 and CDR2: MDHEN, SYDVKM. Trimming left V 2 bases short and J 9 bases short, with 16 bases between.

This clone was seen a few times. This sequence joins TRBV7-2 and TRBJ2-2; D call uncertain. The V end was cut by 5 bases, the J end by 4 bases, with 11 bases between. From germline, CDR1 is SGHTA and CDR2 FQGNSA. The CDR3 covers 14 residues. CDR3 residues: CASSLRVSTGELFF. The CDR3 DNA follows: TGTGCCAGCAGCCTCCGGGTGTCCACCGGGGAGCTGTTTTTT.

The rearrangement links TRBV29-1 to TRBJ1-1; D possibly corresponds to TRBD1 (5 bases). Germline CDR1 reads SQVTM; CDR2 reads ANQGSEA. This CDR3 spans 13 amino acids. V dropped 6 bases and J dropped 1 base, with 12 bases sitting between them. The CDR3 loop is CSVGVQGNTEAFF. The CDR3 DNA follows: TGCAGCGTCGGAGTTCAGGGGAACACTGAAGCTTTCTTT. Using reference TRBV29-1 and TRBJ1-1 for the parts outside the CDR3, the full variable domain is SAVISQKPSRDICQRGTSLTIQCQVDSQVTMMFWYRQQPGQSLTLIATANQGSEATYESGFVIDKFPISRPNLTFSTLTVSNMSPEDSSIYLCSVGVQGNTEAFFGQGTRLTVV.

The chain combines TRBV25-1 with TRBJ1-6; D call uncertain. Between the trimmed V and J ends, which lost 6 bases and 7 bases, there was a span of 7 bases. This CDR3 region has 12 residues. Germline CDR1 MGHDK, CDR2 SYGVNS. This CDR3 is CASRDGNSPLHF. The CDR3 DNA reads TGTGCCAGCAGGGACGGAAATTCACCCCTCCACTTT. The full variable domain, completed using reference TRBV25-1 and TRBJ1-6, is EADIYQTPRYLVIGTGKKITLECSQTMGHDKMYWYQQDPGMELHLIHYSYGVNSTEKGDLSSESTVSRIRTEHFPLTLESARPSHTSQYLCASRDGNSPLHFGNGTRLTVT.

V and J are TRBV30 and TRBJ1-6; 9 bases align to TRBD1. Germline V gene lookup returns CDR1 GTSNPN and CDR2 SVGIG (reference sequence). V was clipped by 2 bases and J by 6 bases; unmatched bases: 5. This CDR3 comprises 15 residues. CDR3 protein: CAWSSGDRVNSPLHF. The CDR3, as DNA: TGTGCCTGGAGTTCAGGGGACAGGGTTAATTCACCCCTCCACTTT. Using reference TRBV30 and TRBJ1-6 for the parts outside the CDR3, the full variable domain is SQTIHQWPATLVQPVGSPLSLECTVEGTSNPNLYWYRQAAGRGLQLLFYSVGIGQISSEVPQNLSASRPQDRQFILSSKKLLLSDSGFYLCAWSSGDRVNSPLHFGNGTRLTVT.

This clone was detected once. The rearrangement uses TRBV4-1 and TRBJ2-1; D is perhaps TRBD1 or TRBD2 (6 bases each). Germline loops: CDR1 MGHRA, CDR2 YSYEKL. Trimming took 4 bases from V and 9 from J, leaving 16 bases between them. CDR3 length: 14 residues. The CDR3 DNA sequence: TGCGCCAGCAGCCGGATAGGGGGACTGGGTGAGCAGTTCTTC. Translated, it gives CASSRIGGLGEQFF.

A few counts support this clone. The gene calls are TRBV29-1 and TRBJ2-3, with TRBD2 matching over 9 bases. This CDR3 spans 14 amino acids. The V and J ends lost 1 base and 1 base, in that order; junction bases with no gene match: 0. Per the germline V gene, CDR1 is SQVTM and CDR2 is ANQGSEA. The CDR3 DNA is TGCAGCGTTGAAGCTAGCGGGGGCACAGATACGCAGTATTTT. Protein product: CSVEASGGTDTQYF.